This TCR beta chain was observed in a study of monozygotic twins with inflammatory bowel disease. Study-level findings and limits: Healthy co-twins had higher TCRbeta inverse Simpson diversity than their IBD twins. Repertoires of patients may have been made more variable by differing immunosuppressive treatments.

Collection of a roughly 2.3 ml blood sample took place per donor. CDR3 length: 11 amino acids. CDR1 and CDR2 from the germline V gene are MDHEN and SYDVKM. Of note for this clonotype: Its antigen is not known.

Nested amplification of TCRalpha and TCRbeta cDNA involved two PCRs of about 16 and 10 cycles. TCRdb reprocessed the 5' RACE reads, with one entry per CDR3 protein and no DNA. This sample contains approximately 340,000 distinct CDR3 sequences. V is TRBV28 and J is TRBJ2-7; TCRdb outputs TRBD1, but without DNA this stays unchecked. The sequenced sample consisted of blood. The TCR comes from a human donor with ulcerative colitis or Crohn's disease, or a healthy co-twin of an affected twin (not recorded which). Here the CDR3 reads CANSRGNEQYF.